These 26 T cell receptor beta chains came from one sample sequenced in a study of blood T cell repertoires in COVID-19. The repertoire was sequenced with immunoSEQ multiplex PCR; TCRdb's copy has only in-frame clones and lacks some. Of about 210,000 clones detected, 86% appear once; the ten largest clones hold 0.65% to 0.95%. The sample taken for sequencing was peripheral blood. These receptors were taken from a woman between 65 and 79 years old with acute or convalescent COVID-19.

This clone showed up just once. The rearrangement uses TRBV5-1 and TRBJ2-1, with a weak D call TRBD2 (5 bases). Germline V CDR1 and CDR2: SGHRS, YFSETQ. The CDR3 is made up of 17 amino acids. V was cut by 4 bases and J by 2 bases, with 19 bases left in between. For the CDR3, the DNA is TGCGCCAGCAGCCGGGGAAGGAGCGTAGGAACCTACAATGAGCAGTTCTTC. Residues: CASSRGRSVGTYNEQFF.

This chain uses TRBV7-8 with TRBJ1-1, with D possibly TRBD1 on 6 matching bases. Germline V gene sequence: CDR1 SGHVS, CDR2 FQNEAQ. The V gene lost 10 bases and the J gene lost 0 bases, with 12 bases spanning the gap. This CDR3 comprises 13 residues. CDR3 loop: CATSGELNTEAFF. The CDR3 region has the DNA TGTGCCACCTCAGGGGAGTTGAACACTGAAGCTTTCTTT. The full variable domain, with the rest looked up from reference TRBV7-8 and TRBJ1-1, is GAGVSQSPRYKVAKRGQDVALRCDPISGHVSLFWYQQALGQGPEFLTYFQNEAQLDKSGLPSDRFFAERPEGSVSTLKIQRTQQEDSAVYLCATSGELNTEAFFGQGTRLTVV.

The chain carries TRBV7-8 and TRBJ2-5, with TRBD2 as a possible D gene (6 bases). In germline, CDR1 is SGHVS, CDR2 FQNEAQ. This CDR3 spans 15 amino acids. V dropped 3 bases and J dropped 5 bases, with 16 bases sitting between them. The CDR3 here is CASSLAGTVGETQYF. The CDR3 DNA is TGTGCCAGCAGCTTGGCCGGGACTGTCGGGGAGACCCAGTACTTC.

The CDR3 is CSGGRDWAGNEQFF. CDR3 nucleotides: TGCAGCGGGGGTCGGGACTGGGCAGGCAATGAGCAGTTCTTC. The V and J genes are TRBV29-1 and TRBJ2-1, with D perhaps matching TRBD2 (6 bases). The CDR3 is 14 amino acids. CDR1 and CDR2 from the germline V gene are SQVTM and ANQGSEA. V lost 7 bases and J 6 bases, leaving 19 bases between the germline ends.

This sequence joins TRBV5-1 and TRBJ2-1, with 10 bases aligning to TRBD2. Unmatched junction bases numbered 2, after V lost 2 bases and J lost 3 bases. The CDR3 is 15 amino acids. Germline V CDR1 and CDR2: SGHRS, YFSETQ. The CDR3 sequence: CASSLLAGIYNEQFF. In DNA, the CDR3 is TGCGCCAGCAGCTTACTAGCGGGAATCTACAATGAGCAGTTCTTC.

The CDR3 DNA follows: TGTGCCAGCACCCTCGGGAGTCAGCCCCAGCATTTT. It yields the protein CASTLGSQPQHF. This rearrangement joins TRBV12-3 or TRBV12-4 to TRBJ1-5; D is unclear. Trimming took 7 bases from V and 6 from J, leaving 10 bases between them. The CDR3 is 12 residues long.

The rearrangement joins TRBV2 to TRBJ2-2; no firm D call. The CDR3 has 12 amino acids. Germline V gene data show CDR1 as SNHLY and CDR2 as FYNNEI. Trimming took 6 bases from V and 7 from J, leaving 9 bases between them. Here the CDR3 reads CASRVRGGELFF. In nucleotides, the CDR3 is TGTGCCAGCAGAGTGCGCGGCGGGGAGCTGTTTTTT.

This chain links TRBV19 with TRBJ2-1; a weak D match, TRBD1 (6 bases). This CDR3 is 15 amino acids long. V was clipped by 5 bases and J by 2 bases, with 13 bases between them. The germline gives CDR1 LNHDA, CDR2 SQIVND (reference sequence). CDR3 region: CASSLRDTTYNEQFF. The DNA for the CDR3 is TGTGCCAGTAGTCTACGGGACACAACCTACAATGAGCAGTTCTTC.

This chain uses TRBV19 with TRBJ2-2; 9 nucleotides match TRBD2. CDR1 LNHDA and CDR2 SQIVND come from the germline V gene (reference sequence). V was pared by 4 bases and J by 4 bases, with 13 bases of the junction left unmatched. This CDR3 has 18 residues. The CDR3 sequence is CASSTRRGERGVTGELFF. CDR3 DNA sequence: TGTGCCAGTAGTACCCGACGAGGGGAGCGGGGGGTCACCGGGGAGCTGTTTTTT.

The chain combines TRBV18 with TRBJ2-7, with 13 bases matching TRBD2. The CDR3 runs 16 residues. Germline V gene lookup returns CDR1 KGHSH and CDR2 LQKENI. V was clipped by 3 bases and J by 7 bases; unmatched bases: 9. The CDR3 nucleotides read TGTGCCAGCTCACCCAGGACTAGCGGGAGTGATGTAGAGCAGTACTTC. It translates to CASSPRTSGSDVEQYF.

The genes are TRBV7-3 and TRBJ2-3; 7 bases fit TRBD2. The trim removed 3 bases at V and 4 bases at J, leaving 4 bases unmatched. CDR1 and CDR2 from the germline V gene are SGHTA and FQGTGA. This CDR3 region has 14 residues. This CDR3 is CASSFSGGADTQYF. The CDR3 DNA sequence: TGTGCCAGCAGCTTTTCGGGAGGAGCAGATACGCAGTATTTT.

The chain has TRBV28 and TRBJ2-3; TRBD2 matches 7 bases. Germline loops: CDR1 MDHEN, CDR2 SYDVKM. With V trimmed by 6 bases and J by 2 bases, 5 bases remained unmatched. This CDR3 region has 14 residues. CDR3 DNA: TGTGCCAGCAGGACGCGGGAGTCCACAGATACGCAGTATTTT. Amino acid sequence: CASRTRESTDTQYF.

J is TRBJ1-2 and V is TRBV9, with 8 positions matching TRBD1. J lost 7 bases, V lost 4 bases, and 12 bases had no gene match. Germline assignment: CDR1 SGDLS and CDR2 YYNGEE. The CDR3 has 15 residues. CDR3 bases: TGTGCCAGCAGCCCCCGATTGACAGGGGAAGGTGGCTACACCTTC. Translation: CASSPRLTGEGGYTF.

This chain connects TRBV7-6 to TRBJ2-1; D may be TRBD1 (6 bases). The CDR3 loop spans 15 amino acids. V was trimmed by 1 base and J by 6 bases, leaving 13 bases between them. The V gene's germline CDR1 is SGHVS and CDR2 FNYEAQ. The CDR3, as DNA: TGTGCCAGCAGCTTAGAAGGGGGTTTGGTCAATGAGCAGTTCTTC. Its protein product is CASSLEGGLVNEQFF.

The CDR3 here is CASRQQGYEQYF. CDR3 DNA sequence: TGTGCCAGCAGACAACAGGGGTACGAGCAGTACTTC. The V call is TRBV2, the J call TRBJ2-7; 7 positions agree with TRBD1. After removal of 6 bases from V and 4 bases from J, the junction contained 3 bases not matched to a gene. There are 12 residues in the CDR3. Germline assignment: CDR1 SNHLY and CDR2 FYNNEI.

The CDR3 here is CASTLLGGAGQPQHF. For the CDR3, the DNA is TGTGCCAGTACCCTACTAGGGGGGGCTGGACAGCCCCAGCATTTT. The chain is built from TRBV19 and TRBJ1-5; D possibly corresponds to TRBD1 (6 bases). The germline V and J ends were trimmed by 7 bases and 7 bases, with 20 bases remaining between them. The CDR3 is made up of 15 amino acids. CDR1 is LNHDA, CDR2 SQIVND, per germline (reference sequence).

In DNA, the CDR3 is TGTGCCAGCGGCGGGACAGGGGCGATGAAGCAGGATACGCAGTATTTT. Amino acid sequence: CASGGTGAMKQDTQYF. The chain links TRBV2 to TRBJ2-3; 10 bases are a match to TRBD1. The CDR3 has 16 residues. V lost 8 bases, J lost 6 bases, and 14 bases stayed unmatched. Germline CDR1 SNHLY, CDR2 FYNNEI.

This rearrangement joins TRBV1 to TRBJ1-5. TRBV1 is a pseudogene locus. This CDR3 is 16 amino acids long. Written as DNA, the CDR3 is TGCACCAGCAGCCACTCCAGGTCCGACTACAATCAGCCCCAGCATTTT. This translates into CTSSHSRSDYNQPQHF.

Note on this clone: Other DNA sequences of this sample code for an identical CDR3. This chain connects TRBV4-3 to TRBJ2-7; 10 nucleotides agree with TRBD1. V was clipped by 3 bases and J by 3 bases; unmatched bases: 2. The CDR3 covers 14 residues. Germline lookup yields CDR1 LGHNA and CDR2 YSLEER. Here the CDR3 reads CASSHRTGGYEQYF. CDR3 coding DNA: TGCGCCAGCAGCCACAGGACAGGGGGCTACGAGCAGTACTTC.

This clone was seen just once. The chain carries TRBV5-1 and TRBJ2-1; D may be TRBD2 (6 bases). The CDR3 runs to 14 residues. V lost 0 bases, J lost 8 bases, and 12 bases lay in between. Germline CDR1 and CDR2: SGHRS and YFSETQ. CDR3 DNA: TGCGCCAGCAGCTTGGGCCCGGGGGTCGATGAGCAGTTCTTC. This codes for CASSLGPGVDEQFF.

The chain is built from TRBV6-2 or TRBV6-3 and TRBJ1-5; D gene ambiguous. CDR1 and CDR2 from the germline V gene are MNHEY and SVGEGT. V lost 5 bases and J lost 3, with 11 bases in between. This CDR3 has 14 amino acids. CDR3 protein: CASSLFGPNQPQHF. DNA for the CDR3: TGTGCCAGCAGTCTATTTGGTCCCAATCAGCCCCAGCATTTT.

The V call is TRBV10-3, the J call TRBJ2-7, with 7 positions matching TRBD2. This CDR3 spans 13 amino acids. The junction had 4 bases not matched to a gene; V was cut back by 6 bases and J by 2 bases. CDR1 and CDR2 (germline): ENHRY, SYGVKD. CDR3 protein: CAIRASGAYEQYF. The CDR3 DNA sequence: TGTGCCATCAGGGCTAGCGGAGCCTACGAGCAGTACTTC.

The CDR3 nucleotides read TGTGCCAGCAGTCAGGTGGGTCCCACTGAAGCTTTCTTT. Its protein product is CASSQVGPTEAFF. J is TRBJ1-1 and V is TRBV28; D unclear. Trimming pared 5 bases from V and 4 bases from J, leaving 11 bases between. The CDR3 sequence is 13 residues long. Germline lookup yields CDR1 MDHEN and CDR2 SYDVKM. Filled out from reference TRBV28 and TRBJ1-1, the complete variable domain reads DVKVTQSSRYLVKRTGEKVFLECVQDMDHENMFWYRQDPGLGLRLIYFSYDVKMKEKGDIPEGYSVSREKKERFSLILESASTNQTSMYLCASSQVGPTEAFFGQGTRLTVV.

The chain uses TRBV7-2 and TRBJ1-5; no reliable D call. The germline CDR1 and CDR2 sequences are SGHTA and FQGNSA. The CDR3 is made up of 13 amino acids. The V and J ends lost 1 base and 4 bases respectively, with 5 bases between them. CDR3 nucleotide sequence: TGTGCCAGCAGCTTAGACGGGAATCAGCCCCAGCATTTT. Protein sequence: CASSLDGNQPQHF.

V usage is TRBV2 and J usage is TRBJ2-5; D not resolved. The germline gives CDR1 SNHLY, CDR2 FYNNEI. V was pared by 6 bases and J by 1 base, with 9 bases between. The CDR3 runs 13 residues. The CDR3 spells CASRKELQETQYF. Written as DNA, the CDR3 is TGTGCCAGCAGAAAGGAGCTCCAAGAGACCCAGTACTTC.

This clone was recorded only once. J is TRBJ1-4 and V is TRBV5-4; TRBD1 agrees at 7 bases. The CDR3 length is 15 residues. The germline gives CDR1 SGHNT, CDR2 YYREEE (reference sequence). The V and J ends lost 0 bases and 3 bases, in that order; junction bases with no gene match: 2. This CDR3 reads CASSLEGGPNEKLFF. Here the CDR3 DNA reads TGTGCCAGCAGCTTGGAAGGGGGCCCTAATGAAAAACTGTTTTTT.